The 27 T cell receptor beta chains below were found in one sample sequenced in a study of blood T cell repertoires in COVID-19. Only in-frame clones appear in the TCRdb table, and some are missing; sequencing was by immunoSEQ multiplex PCR. Counted here are 75,000 to 80,000 clones, approximately 85% occurring once; the ten biggest clones make up under 55%. What was sequenced was peripheral blood. These receptors were taken from a human donor in a cohort sampled during active COVID-19.

This rearrangement joins TRBV11-3 to TRBJ2-7, with 13 bases that match TRBD2. Germline CDR1 is SGHNT and CDR2 is YENEEA. The CDR3 is made up of 17 amino acids. The V segment lost 4 bases and the J segment 2 bases; nucleotides outside the gene matches: 8. The CDR3 spells CASSSIWTSGSPYEQYF. The CDR3 region has the DNA TGTGCCAGCAGCTCGATATGGACTAGCGGGAGCCCCTACGAGCAGTACTTC.

The chain has TRBV3-1 (or the pseudogene TRBV3-2) and TRBJ1-1; tentative D call: TRBD1 (6 bases). The CDR3 sequence is 14 residues long. Germline CDR1 LGHDT, CDR2 YNNKEL (reference sequence). The V end lost 3 bases, the J end lost 1 base, and 9 bases lay between the germline ends. The CDR3 spells CASSHGQKNTEAFF. The CDR3 DNA reads TGTGCCAGCAGCCACGGACAGAAGAACACTGAAGCTTTCTTT.

The J gene is TRBJ2-7, the V gene TRBV5-6, with TRBD2 as a possible D gene (6 bases). Trimming pared 0 bases from V and 2 bases from J, leaving 12 bases between. CDR1 is SGHDT, CDR2 YYEEEE, per germline. The CDR3 consists of 15 residues. CDR3 loop: CASSLVAGSTYEQYF. The CDR3 DNA is TGTGCCAGCAGCTTGGTGGCGGGAAGCACCTACGAGCAGTACTTC.

The rearrangement links TRBV2 to TRBJ1-5; 7 positions match TRBD1. The V gene end was trimmed by 4 bases and the J gene end by 5 bases; junction bases not matched to a gene: 5. This CDR3 region has 14 residues. Germline V gene lookup returns CDR1 SNHLY and CDR2 FYNNEI. As DNA, the CDR3 is TGTGCCAGCAGTGGACAGGGTGGCGATCAGCCCCAGCATTTT. Residues: CASSGQGGDQPQHF.

The chain recombines TRBV7-8 with TRBJ2-7; the D gene is possibly TRBD2 (6 bases). V was pared by 5 bases and J by 5 bases, with 19 bases between. CDR3 length: 15 residues. The germline V gene has CDR1 SGHVS and CDR2 FQNEAQ. The CDR3 protein is CASSRSGTAGHEQYF. For the CDR3, the DNA is TGTGCCAGCAGCCGCTCCGGGACCGCGGGACACGAGCAGTACTTC. Filled out from reference TRBV7-8 and TRBJ2-7, the complete variable domain reads GAGVSQSPRYKVAKRGQDVALRCDPISGHVSLFWYQQALGQGPEFLTYFQNEAQLDKSGLPSDRFFAERPEGSVSTLKIQRTQQEDSAVYLCASSRSGTAGHEQYFGPGTRLTVT.

V gene TRBV2 combines with J gene TRBJ2-1; D may be TRBD1 (6 bases). Germline V gene sequence: CDR1 SNHLY, CDR2 FYNNEI. The CDR3 totals 13 residues. Trimming shortened V by 5 bases and J by 10 bases, and 15 bases separated the two germline ends. The CDR3 sequence is CASSTRQDTEQFF. For the CDR3, the DNA is TGTGCCAGCAGTACCCGACAGGACACCGAGCAGTTCTTC. The whole variable domain, remainder taken from reference TRBV2 and TRBJ2-1, is EPEVTQTPSHQVTQMGQEVILRCVPISNHLYFYWYRQILGQKVEFLVSFYNNEISEKSEIFDDQFSVERPDGSNFTLKIRSTKLEDSAMYFCASSTRQDTEQFFGPGTRLTVL.

Here the CDR3 DNA reads TGTGCCAGTAGTATCGCTGGGGGCGCGAACACCGGGGAGCTGTTTTTT. As protein: CASSIAGGANTGELFF. The chain combines TRBV19 with TRBJ2-2; D may be TRBD1 (6 bases). CDR1 is LNHDA and CDR2 is SQIVND in the germline V gene (reference sequence). CDR3 length: 16 residues. Trimming pared 3 bases from V and 0 bases from J, leaving 11 bases between.

The genes are TRBV6-5 and TRBJ2-7; 11 bases are shared with TRBD2. The V gene's germline CDR1 is MNHEY and CDR2 SVGAGI. V shed 2 bases, J shed 1 base, and the junction held 4 bases outside the gene matches. The CDR3 is made up of 16 amino acids. The CDR3 DNA follows: TGTGCCAGCAGTTACCAGGGACTAGCGGCTTCCTACGAGCAGTACTTC. Amino acids: CASSYQGLAASYEQYF.

Note on this clone: Other nucleotide sequences in the sample specify the same CDR3. V gene TRBV18 combines with J gene TRBJ1-2; D perhaps matches TRBD1 (6 bases). There are 13 residues in the CDR3. The germline V gene has CDR1 KGHSH and CDR2 LQKENI. Trimming removed 3 bases from V and 8 bases from J, with 13 bases in between. CDR3 DNA: TGTGCCAGCTCACCTGCACAGGGTGAGGGCTACACCTTC. Its protein is CASSPAQGEGYTF. Drawing the rest from reference TRBV18 and TRBJ1-2, the complete variable domain is NAGVMQNPRHLVRRRGQEARLRCSPMKGHSHVYWYRQLPEEGLKFMVYLQKENIIDESGMPKERFSAEFPKEGPSILRIQQVVRGDSAAYFCASSPAQGEGYTFGSGTRLTVV.

The V call is TRBV7-6, the J call TRBJ1-6; 7 bases agree with TRBD1. The CDR3 totals 15 residues. Germline V gene lookup returns CDR1 SGHVS and CDR2 FNYEAQ. V shed 4 bases, J shed 4 bases, and the junction held 4 bases outside the gene matches. CDR3 residues: CASSSGTAYNSPLHF. The CDR3 DNA is TGTGCCAGCAGCTCCGGGACAGCTTATAATTCACCCCTCCACTTT.

The chain is built from TRBV12-3 or TRBV12-4 and TRBJ2-1, with D tentatively TRBD2 (5 bases). Trimming took 8 bases from V and 6 from J, leaving 8 bases between them. CDR3 length equals 11 residues. The CDR3 is CASRRLNEQFF. CDR3 coding DNA: TGTGCCAGCCGGAGGCTCAATGAGCAGTTCTTC.

The V call is TRBV4-2, the J call TRBJ2-1; possible D gene TRBD2, 6 bases. This CDR3 comprises 15 residues. Per germline, CDR1 LGHNA and CDR2 YNFKEQ. Trimming took off 3 bases at V and 0 bases at J, with 9 bases between the two ends. CDR3 region: CASSQTSISYNEQFF. CDR3 coding DNA: TGTGCCAGCAGCCAGACTAGTATCTCCTACAATGAGCAGTTCTTC.

The chain is built from TRBV5-4 and TRBJ2-7, with no clear D. Germline loops: CDR1 SGHNT, CDR2 YYREEE (reference sequence). The CDR3 is made up of 13 amino acids. V was trimmed by 4 bases and J by 3 bases, leaving 11 bases between them. The CDR3 region has the DNA TGTGCCAGCAGCGCCGCCGGTCTCTACGAGCAGTACTTC. Protein product: CASSAAGLYEQYF.

This clone was detected only a few times. The chain links TRBV11-2 to TRBJ2-3; 12 positions match TRBD2. The CDR3 has 17 residues. Germline CDR1 is SGHAT and CDR2 is FQNNGV. Trimming at V came to 4 bases and at J to 0 bases, leaving 5 bases not matched to a gene. In DNA, the CDR3 is TGTGCCAGCAGCTCCCGACTAGCGGGGGAGAGCACAGATACGCAGTATTTT. Its translation: CASSSRLAGESTDTQYF.

The chain joins TRBV2 to TRBJ1-4; 11 bases align to TRBD1. This CDR3 is built from 16 residues. Germline V gene lookup returns CDR1 SNHLY and CDR2 FYNNEI. V trimming: 10 bases; J trimming: 7 bases; junction bases outside the gene matches: 14. The CDR3 loop is CANAPGQGARGEKLFF. The CDR3 nucleotides read TGTGCCAACGCCCCCGGACAGGGGGCGCGAGGTGAAAAACTGTTTTTT.

CDR3 nucleotides: TGTGCCTCAGGGGCACCTGGACAGCCCCAGCATTTT. Its protein is CASGAPGQPQHF. V usage is TRBV19 and J usage is TRBJ1-5; TRBD1 might be the D (6 bases). This CDR3 is built from 12 residues. Germline CDR1 LNHDA, CDR2 SQIVND (reference sequence). With 11 bases removed from V and 7 bases from J, the gap between germline ends came to 15 bases.

This chain joins TRBV2 and TRBJ2-7, with D possibly being TRBD2 (5 bases). V was pared by 5 bases and J by 2 bases, with 16 bases between. Germline loops: CDR1 SNHLY, CDR2 FYNNEI. The CDR3 length is 15 residues. The CDR3 sequence is CASSPKSGGPYEQYF. The DNA for the CDR3 is TGTGCCAGCAGTCCCAAAAGCGGAGGACCCTACGAGCAGTACTTC.

The chain combines TRBV2 with TRBJ2-5, with unresolved D. The CDR3 has 13 amino acids. V was clipped by 3 bases and J by 2 bases, with 7 bases between them. CDR1 SNHLY and CDR2 FYNNEI come from the germline V gene. The CDR3 nucleotides are TGTGCCAGCAGTGAGGGCAGACAAGAGACCCAGTACTTC. Translation: CASSEGRQETQYF.

This rearrangement joins TRBV6-6 to TRBJ1-2; D perhaps matches TRBD1 (6 bases). The CDR3 covers 14 residues. V was clipped by 6 bases and J by 4 bases, with 15 bases between them. Germline CDR1 MNHNY, CDR2 SVGAGI (reference sequence). CDR3 loop: CASSPRGYLYGYTF. The CDR3, as DNA: TGTGCCAGCAGCCCCAGGGGATACCTCTATGGCTACACCTTC.

The J gene is TRBJ1-1, the V gene TRBV27; D is ambiguous. Germline V gene data show CDR1 as MNHEY and CDR2 as SMNVEV (reference sequence). The length of the CDR3 is 14 residues. V shed 2 bases and J shed 6 bases, with 13 bases lying between them. CDR3 coding DNA: TGTGCCAGCAGTTTAGATCAGTATGCCCCTGAAGCTTTCTTT. It codes for CASSLDQYAPEAFF.

The chain links TRBV11-2 to TRBJ2-7; D is uncertain. The length of the CDR3 is 15 residues. V lost 5 bases to trimming and J lost 4 bases, with 18 bases between them. The V gene's germline CDR1 is SGHAT and CDR2 FQNNGV. In DNA, the CDR3 is TGTGCCAGCAGCCCACGTCCAGGTGGTGGGTACGAGCAGTACTTC. The encoded protein is CASSPRPGGGYEQYF.

CDR3 coding DNA: TGTGCCAGCAGCCTGCCGGGGGGTCAGCCCCAGCATTTT. This gives the protein CASSLPGGQPQHF. V and J are TRBV7-9 and TRBJ1-5; perhaps TRBD1 as D (5 bases). The V gene lost 5 bases and the J gene lost 6 bases, with 11 bases spanning the gap. This CDR3 spans 13 amino acids. The germline gives CDR1 SEHNR, CDR2 FQNEAQ (reference sequence).

This chain joins TRBV2 and TRBJ2-3; 10 positions match TRBD1. Trimming at V came to 6 bases and at J to 1 base, leaving 1 base not matched to a gene. This CDR3 spans 14 amino acids. Germline V gives CDR1 SNHLY, CDR2 FYNNEI. The CDR3 sequence: CASRGTGGTDTQYF. CDR3 bases: TGTGCCAGCAGGGGGACAGGGGGCACAGATACGCAGTATTTT. Full variable domain (missing parts from reference TRBV2 and TRBJ2-3): EPEVTQTPSHQVTQMGQEVILRCVPISNHLYFYWYRQILGQKVEFLVSFYNNEISEKSEIFDDQFSVERPDGSNFTLKIRSTKLEDSAMYFCASRGTGGTDTQYFGPGTRLTVL.

The gene calls are TRBV28 and TRBJ2-5; tentative D call: TRBD2 (6 bases). The CDR3 spans 12 residues. Trimming stripped 8 bases from V and 3 bases from J, with 10 bases between. Germline V gene data show CDR1 as MDHEN and CDR2 as SYDVKM. CDR3 amino acids: CASALAKETQYF. The CDR3 DNA reads TGTGCCAGCGCCCTAGCGAAAGAGACCCAGTACTTC. Combining the CDR3 with reference TRBV28 and TRBJ2-5 gives the whole variable domain DVKVTQSSRYLVKRTGEKVFLECVQDMDHENMFWYRQDPGLGLRLIYFSYDVKMKEKGDIPEGYSVSREKKERFSLILESASTNQTSMYLCASALAKETQYFGPGTRLLVL.

This clone was picked up a small number of times. The rearrangement uses TRBV28 and TRBJ2-5; possible D gene TRBD1, 6 bases. Germline CDR1 MDHEN, CDR2 SYDVKM. The V end lost 11 bases, the J end lost 0 bases, and 19 bases lay between the germline ends. The length of the CDR3 is 15 residues. CDR3 loop: CAGSSGASYQETQYF. The CDR3 DNA sequence: TGTGCCGGGTCTTCAGGGGCCTCGTACCAAGAGACCCAGTACTTC.

This clone was observed a few times. The V and J genes are TRBV27 and TRBJ2-3; 7 positions agree with TRBD1. Germline V CDR1 and CDR2: MNHEY, SMNVEV (reference sequence). V shed 6 bases and J 2 bases; nucleotides not matched to a gene: 5. This CDR3 contains 14 residues. The CDR3 DNA follows: TGTGCCAGCAGGTGGGGACAGCCCACAGATACGCAGTATTTT. Translation gives CASRWGQPTDTQYF.

As for this clone: At one end the junction does not follow the germline gene, possibly because of a read error. This chain connects TRBV2 to TRBJ2-3; D is undetermined. The CDR3 is made up of 14 amino acids. Germline lookup yields CDR1 SNHLY and CDR2 FYNNEI. CDR3 loop: CASREVHSTDTQYF. The CDR3 nucleotides read TGTGCCAGCAGAGAAGTCCATAGCACAGATACGCAGTATTTT.